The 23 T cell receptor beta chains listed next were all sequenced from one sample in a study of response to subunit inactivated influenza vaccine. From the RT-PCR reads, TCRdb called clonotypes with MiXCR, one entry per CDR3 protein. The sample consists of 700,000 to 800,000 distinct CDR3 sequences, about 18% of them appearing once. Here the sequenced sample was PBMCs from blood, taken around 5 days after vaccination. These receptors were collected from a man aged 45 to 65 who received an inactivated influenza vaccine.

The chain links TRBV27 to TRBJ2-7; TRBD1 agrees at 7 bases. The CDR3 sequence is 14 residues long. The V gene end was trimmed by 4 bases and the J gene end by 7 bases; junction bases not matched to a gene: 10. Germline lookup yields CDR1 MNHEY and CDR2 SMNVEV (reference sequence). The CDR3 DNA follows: TGTGCCAGCAGTTACCGACAGGGTAGGGGAGAGCAGTACTTC. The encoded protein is CASSYRQGRGEQYF.

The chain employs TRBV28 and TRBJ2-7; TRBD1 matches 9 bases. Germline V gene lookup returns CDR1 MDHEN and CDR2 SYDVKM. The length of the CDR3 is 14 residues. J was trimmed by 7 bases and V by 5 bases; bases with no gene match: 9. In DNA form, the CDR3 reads TGTGCCAGCAGTCGGACAGGGGTTGTTTGGGAGCAGTACTTC. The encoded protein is CASSRTGVVWEQYF.

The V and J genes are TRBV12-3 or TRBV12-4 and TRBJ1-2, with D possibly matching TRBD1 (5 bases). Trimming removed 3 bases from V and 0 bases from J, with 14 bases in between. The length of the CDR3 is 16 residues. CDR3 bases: TGTGCCAGCAGTTTGACCAGGGACCCGGCTAACTATGGCTACACCTTC. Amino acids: CASSLTRDPANYGYTF.

The CDR3 DNA is TGCAGCGTTGATTTGGCGGGGGCGGGTACCGGGGAGCTGTTTTTT. It is translated as CSVDLAGAGTGELFF. V gene TRBV29-1 combines with J gene TRBJ2-2, with D possibly matching TRBD2 (7 bases). The CDR3 covers 15 residues. Germline CDR1 reads SQVTM; CDR2 reads ANQGSEA. V was trimmed by 3 bases and J by 5 bases, leaving 16 bases between them.

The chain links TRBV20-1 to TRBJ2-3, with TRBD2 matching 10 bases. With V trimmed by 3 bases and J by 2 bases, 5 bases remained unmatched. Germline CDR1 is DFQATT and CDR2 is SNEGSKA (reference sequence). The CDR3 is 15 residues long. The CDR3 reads CSASEREGPTDTQYF. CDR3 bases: TGCAGTGCTAGCGAGCGGGAGGGCCCCACAGATACGCAGTATTTT.

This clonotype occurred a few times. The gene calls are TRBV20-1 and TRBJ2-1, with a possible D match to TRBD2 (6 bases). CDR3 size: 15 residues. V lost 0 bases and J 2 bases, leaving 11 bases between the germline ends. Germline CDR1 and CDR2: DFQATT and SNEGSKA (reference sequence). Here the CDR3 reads CSARDRERAYNEQFF. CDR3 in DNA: TGCAGTGCTAGAGATCGGGAGAGGGCCTACAATGAGCAGTTCTTC.

The CDR3 coding sequence is TGTGCCAGCAGTTACTTGTGGCAGGGGACTGAAGCTTTCTTT. Translated, it gives CASSYLWQGTEAFF. The V call is TRBV6-5, the J call TRBJ1-1; D is possibly TRBD1 (6 bases). Trimming removed 1 base from V and 5 bases from J, with 11 bases in between. Germline V gene lookup returns CDR1 MNHEY and CDR2 SVGAGI. The CDR3 runs to 14 residues.

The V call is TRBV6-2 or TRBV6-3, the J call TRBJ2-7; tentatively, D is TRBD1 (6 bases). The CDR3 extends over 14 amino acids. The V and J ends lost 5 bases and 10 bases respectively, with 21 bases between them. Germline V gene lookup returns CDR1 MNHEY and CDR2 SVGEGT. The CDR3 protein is CASSRGQTPRYQYF. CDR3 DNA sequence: TGTGCCAGCAGTAGAGGACAGACTCCTCGCTATCAGTACTTC.

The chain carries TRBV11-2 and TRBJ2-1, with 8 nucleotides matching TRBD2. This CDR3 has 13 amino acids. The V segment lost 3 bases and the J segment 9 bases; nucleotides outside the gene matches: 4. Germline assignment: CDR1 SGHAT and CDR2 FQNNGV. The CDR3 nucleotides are TGTGCCAGCAGCTTTAGTCGGGAGGGTGAGCAGTTCTTC. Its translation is CASSFSREGEQFF. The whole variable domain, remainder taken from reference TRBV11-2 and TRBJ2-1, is EAGVAQSPRYKIIEKRQSVAFWCNPISGHATLYWYQQILGQGPKLLIQFQNNGVVDDSQLPKDRFSAERLKGVDSTLKIQPAKLEDSAVYLCASSFSREGEQFFGPGTRLTVL.

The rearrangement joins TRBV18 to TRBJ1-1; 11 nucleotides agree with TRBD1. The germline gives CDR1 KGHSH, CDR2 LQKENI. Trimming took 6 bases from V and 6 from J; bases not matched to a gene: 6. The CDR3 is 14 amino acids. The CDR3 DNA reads TGTGCCAGCTCGTTGGGACAGGGGGACCCTGAAGCTTTCTTT. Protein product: CASSLGQGDPEAFF.

The CDR3 region is CASSFPTGSTDTQYF. The CDR3 coding sequence is TGTGCCAGCAGCTTTCCGACAGGTAGCACAGATACGCAGTATTTT. V usage is TRBV7-2 and J usage is TRBJ2-3; possibly TRBD1 for D (6 bases). V lost 3 bases and J 0 bases, leaving 10 bases between the germline ends. Germline CDR1 is SGHTA and CDR2 is FQGNSA. The CDR3 is 15 amino acids.

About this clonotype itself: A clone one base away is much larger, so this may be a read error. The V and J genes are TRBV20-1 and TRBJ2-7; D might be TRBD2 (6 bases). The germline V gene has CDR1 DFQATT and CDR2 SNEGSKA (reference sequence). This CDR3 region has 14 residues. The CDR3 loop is CSAGDPDRGYEQYF. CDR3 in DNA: TGCAGTGCTGGAGATCCCGACCGGGGGTACGAGCAGTACTTC.

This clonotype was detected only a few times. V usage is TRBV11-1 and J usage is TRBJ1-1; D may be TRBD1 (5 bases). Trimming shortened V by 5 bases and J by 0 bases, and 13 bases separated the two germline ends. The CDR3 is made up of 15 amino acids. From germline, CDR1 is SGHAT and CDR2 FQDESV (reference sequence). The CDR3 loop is CASSREGRVNTEAFF. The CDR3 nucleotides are TGTGCCAGCAGCCGCGAGGGACGGGTGAACACTGAAGCTTTCTTT.

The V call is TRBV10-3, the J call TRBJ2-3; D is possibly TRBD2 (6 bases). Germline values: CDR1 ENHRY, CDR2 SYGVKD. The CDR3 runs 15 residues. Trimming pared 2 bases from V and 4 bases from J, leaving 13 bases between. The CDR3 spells CAISELASAADTQYF. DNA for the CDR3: TGTGCCATCAGTGAGCTCGCTAGCGCGGCAGATACGCAGTATTTT.

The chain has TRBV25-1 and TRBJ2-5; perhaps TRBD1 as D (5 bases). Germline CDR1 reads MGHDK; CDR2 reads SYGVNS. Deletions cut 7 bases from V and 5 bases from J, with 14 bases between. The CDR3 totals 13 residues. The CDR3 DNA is TGTGCCAGCAATTACAGGACCGGGGAGACCCAGTACTTC. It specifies CASNYRTGETQYF.

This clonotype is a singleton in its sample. The CDR3 coding sequence is TGTGCCAGCAGCCCATTAGTGAGTGCTGGGACCCAGTACTTC. Encoded protein: CASSPLVSAGTQYF. This chain connects TRBV7-2 to TRBJ2-5; D uncertain. V lost 5 bases to trimming and J lost 7 bases, with 17 bases between them. The CDR3 has 14 amino acids. Germline loops: CDR1 SGHTA, CDR2 FQGNSA. The full variable domain, completed using reference TRBV7-2 and TRBJ2-5, is GAGVSQSPSNKVTEKGKDVELRCDPISGHTALYWYRQSLGQGLEFLIYFQGNSAPDKSGLPSDRFSAERTGGSVSTLTIQRTQQEDSAVYLCASSPLVSAGTQYFGPGTRLLVL.

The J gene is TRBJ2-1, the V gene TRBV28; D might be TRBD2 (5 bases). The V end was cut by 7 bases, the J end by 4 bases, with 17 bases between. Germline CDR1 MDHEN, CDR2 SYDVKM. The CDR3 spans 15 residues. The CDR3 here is CASTTAFGGYNEQFF. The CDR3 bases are TGTGCCAGCACCACGGCCTTTGGAGGATACAATGAGCAGTTCTTC.

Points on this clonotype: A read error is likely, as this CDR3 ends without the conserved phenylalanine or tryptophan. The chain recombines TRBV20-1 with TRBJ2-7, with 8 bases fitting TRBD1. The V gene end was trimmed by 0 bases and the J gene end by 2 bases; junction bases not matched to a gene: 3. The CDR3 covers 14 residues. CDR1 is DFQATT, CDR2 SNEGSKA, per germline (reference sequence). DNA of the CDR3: TGCAGTGCTAGAGATGGACAGGGTCCCTACGAGCAGTACCTC. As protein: CSARDGQGPYEQYL.

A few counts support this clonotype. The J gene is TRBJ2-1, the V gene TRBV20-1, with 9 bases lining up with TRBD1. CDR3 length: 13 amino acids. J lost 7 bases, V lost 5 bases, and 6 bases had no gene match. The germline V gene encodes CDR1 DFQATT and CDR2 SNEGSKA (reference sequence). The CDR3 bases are TGCAGTGCTCCAAGGACAGGGGAAAATGAGCAGTTCTTC. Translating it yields CSAPRTGENEQFF.

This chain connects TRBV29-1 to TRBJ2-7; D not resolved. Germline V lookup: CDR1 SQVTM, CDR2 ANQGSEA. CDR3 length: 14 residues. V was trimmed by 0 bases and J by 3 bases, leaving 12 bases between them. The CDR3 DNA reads TGCAGCGTTGAAGATCGTTTAGGTAGCTACGAGCAGTACTTC. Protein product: CSVEDRLGSYEQYF.

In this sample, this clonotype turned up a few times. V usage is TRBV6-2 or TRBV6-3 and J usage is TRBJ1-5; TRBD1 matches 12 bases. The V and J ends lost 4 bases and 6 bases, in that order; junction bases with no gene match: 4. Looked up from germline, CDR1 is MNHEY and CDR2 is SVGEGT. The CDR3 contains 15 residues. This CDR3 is CASSLGQGATQPQHF. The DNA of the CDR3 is TGTGCCAGCAGTTTGGGACAGGGGGCTACTCAGCCCCAGCATTTT.

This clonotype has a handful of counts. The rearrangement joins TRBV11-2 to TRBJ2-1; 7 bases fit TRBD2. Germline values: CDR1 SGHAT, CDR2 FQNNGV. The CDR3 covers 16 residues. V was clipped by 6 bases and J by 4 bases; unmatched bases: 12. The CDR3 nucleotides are TGTGCCAGCAGTTTCCGTTGGAGCGGGGAGTACAATGAGCAGTTCTTC. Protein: CASSFRWSGEYNEQFF.

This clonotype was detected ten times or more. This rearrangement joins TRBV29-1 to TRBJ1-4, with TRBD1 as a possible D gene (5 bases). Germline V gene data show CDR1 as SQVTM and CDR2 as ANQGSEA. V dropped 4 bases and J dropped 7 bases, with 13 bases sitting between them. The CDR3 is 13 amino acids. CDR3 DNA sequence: TGCAGCGTTGCGCGGGGACCGCCTGAAAAACTGTTTTTT. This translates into CSVARGPPEKLFF.